The 24 T cell receptor beta chains below were found in one sample sequenced in a study of type 1 regulatory T cells. Findings of the study overall: Type 1 regulatory T cells had a more restricted TCR repertoire than non-type 1 regulatory T cells.

No antigen has been identified for these receptors. One entry per CDR3 protein results from TCRdb running MiXCR on the reads. The table records tens of thousands of distinct CDR3 sequences, less than 25% of them present only once. The sample was cultured type 1 regulatory T (Tr1) cells, either the whole culture or a sorted fraction (not recorded which). These receptors came from a human donor in good health.

The chain couples TRBV6-6 to TRBJ2-1, with 9 bases matching TRBD2. V was pared by 6 bases and J by 5 bases, with 5 bases of the junction left unmatched. Germline V gene lookup returns CDR1 MNHNY and CDR2 SVGAGI (reference sequence). The CDR3 extends over 14 amino acids. CDR3 DNA: TGTGCCAGCAGAAGACTAGCGGATAACAATGAGCAGTTCTTC. The encoded protein is CASRRLADNNEQFF.

The chain recombines TRBV12-3 or TRBV12-4 with TRBJ2-5; the D is unclear. The CDR3 has 12 residues. Trimming took off 11 bases at V and 2 bases at J, with 12 bases between the two ends. The CDR3 coding sequence is TGTGCCCGGGTCGGGTTACAAGAGACCCAGTACTTC. It is translated as CARVGLQETQYF.

This chain connects TRBV15 to TRBJ1-6; 8 nucleotides align to TRBD1. The junction had 8 bases not matched to a gene; V was cut back by 2 bases and J by 5 bases. CDR3 length equals 17 residues. Germline CDR1 LNHNV, CDR2 YYDKDF (reference sequence). This CDR3 is CATSRTRQGSHNSPLHF. The CDR3 nucleotides are TGTGCCACCAGCAGAACCCGACAGGGGAGTCATAATTCACCCCTCCACTTT.

This chain joins TRBV12-3 or TRBV12-4 and TRBJ2-1; D is unresolved. The V end was cut by 6 bases, the J end by 8 bases, with 8 bases between. The CDR3 contains 11 residues. CDR3 in DNA: TGTGCCAGCAGCCGCTTATATGAGCAGTTCTTC. Encoded protein: CASSRLYEQFF.

This clonotype was found a few times. This chain uses TRBV7-2 with TRBJ2-4; possible D gene TRBD1, 6 bases. CDR3 length: 17 residues. The V end lost 1 base, the J end lost 4 bases, and 17 bases lay between the germline ends. Germline V gene sequence: CDR1 SGHTA, CDR2 FQGNSA. The CDR3 protein is CASSLVVGAKPKNIQYF. In nucleotides, the CDR3 is TGTGCCAGCAGCTTAGTGGTGGGGGCAAAGCCAAAAAACATTCAGTACTTC.

In its sample, this clonotype was seen a few times. The chain carries TRBV21-1 and TRBJ1-1; no check of the table's D call, TRBD1, against the DNA was made. TRBV21-1 is a pseudogene. This CDR3 has 16 amino acids. CDR3 coding DNA: TGTGCCAGCAGCAAAGGATGGACAGGGGGGAACACTGAAGCTTTCTTT. Translating it yields CASSKGWTGGNTEAFF.

The sample holds many counts of this clonotype. V is TRBV7-3 and J is TRBJ2-5; possibly TRBD1 for D (5 bases). The CDR3 runs to 13 residues. From germline, CDR1 is SGHTA and CDR2 FQGTGA. V was cut by 2 bases and J by 5 bases, with 9 bases left in between. CDR3 nucleotide sequence: TGTGCCAGCAGCTTAGGCAGGGCCGAGACCCAGTACTTC. Translation gives CASSLGRAETQYF. Full variable domain (outside the CDR3, taken from reference TRBV7-3 and TRBJ2-5): GAGVSQTPSNKVTEKGKYVELRCDPISGHTALYWYRQSLGQGPEFLIYFQGTGAADDSGLPNDRFFAVRPEGSVSTLKIQRTERGDSAVYLCASSLGRAETQYFGPGTRLLVL.

The chain joins TRBV20-1 to TRBJ2-7; the D gene is possibly TRBD2 (7 bases). Per germline, CDR1 DFQATT and CDR2 SNEGSKA (reference sequence). Trimming stripped 3 bases from V and 5 bases from J, with 17 bases between. CDR3 length: 14 amino acids. CDR3 sequence: CSARGQRLADEQYF. CDR3 nucleotides: TGCAGTGCTAGGGGACAACGGCTAGCGGACGAGCAGTACTTC.

The chain combines TRBV19 with TRBJ2-3; 8 bases match TRBD1. Germline CDR1 reads LNHDA; CDR2 reads SQIVND (reference sequence). The CDR3 has 15 residues. V trimming: 4 bases; J trimming: 6 bases; junction bases outside the gene matches: 9. The chain's CDR3 is CASSTGQGGWDTQYF. DNA of the CDR3: TGTGCCAGTAGTACCGGACAGGGCGGTTGGGATACGCAGTATTTT.

This clonotype occurred many times. The rearrangement links TRBV12-3 or TRBV12-4 to TRBJ1-2; weak D call: TRBD1 (6 bases). The CDR3 extends over 13 amino acids. V was clipped by 5 bases and J by 4 bases, with 11 bases between them. The CDR3 DNA sequence: TGTGCCAGCAGTCGGGACACACTCTATGGCTACACCTTC. Translated: CASSRDTLYGYTF.

This clonotype came up a few times. CDR3 sequence reads: CASSLTHNNEQFF. Written as DNA, the CDR3 is TGCGCCAGCAGCTTGACGCACAACAATGAGCAGTTCTTC. This sequence joins TRBV5-1 and TRBJ2-1; D unresolved. The CDR3 totals 13 residues. Trimming left V 1 base short and J 5 bases short, with 7 bases between. CDR1 and CDR2 (germline): SGHRS, YFSETQ. Full variable domain (remainder filled in from reference TRBV5-1 and TRBJ2-1): KAGVTQTPRYLIKTRGQQVTLSCSPISGHRSVSWYQQTPGQGLQFLFEYFSETQRNKGNFPGRFSGRQFSNSRSEMNVSTLELGDSALYLCASSLTHNNEQFFGPGTRLTVL.

In this sample, this clonotype turned up many times. The genes are TRBV20-1 and TRBJ1-1, with no clear D. The CDR3 length is 13 residues. V lost 0 bases and J lost 3, with 8 bases in between. The germline V gene encodes CDR1 DFQATT and CDR2 SNEGSKA (reference sequence). CDR3 loop: CSARETEYTEAFF. The CDR3 nucleotides are TGCAGTGCTAGAGAGACCGAGTACACTGAAGCTTTCTTT.

V usage is TRBV5-4 and J usage is TRBJ2-3; either TRBD1 or TRBD2 may fit D (5 bases each). The CDR3 sequence is 14 residues long. With 5 bases removed from V and 2 bases from J, the gap between germline ends came to 12 bases. CDR1 and CDR2 (germline): SGHNT, YYREEE (reference sequence). The CDR3 is CASRQEVTTDTQYF. As DNA, the CDR3 is TGTGCCAGCAGACAGGAGGTAACCACAGATACGCAGTATTTT.

This chain joins TRBV29-1 and TRBJ2-5; D unresolved. Germline V gene sequence: CDR1 SQVTM, CDR2 ANQGSEA. The CDR3 runs to 16 residues. Trimming took 7 bases from V and 3 from J, leaving 24 bases between them. CDR3 nucleotide sequence: TGCAGCGCCAACCTTCCACAGATCCTATGGAAAGAGACCCAGTACTTC. This encodes CSANLPQILWKETQYF.

The rearrangement joins TRBV9 to TRBJ2-3; D assignment may be TRBD1 or TRBD2 (5 bases each). V lost 4 bases to trimming and J lost 5 bases, with 14 bases between them. This CDR3 contains 14 residues. In germline, CDR1 is SGDLS, CDR2 YYNGEE. Here the CDR3 reads CASSPRDQLDTQYF. The DNA of the CDR3 is TGTGCCAGCAGCCCACGGGACCAGCTAGATACGCAGTATTTT.

This clonotype was picked up a small number of times. The chain links TRBV12-3 or TRBV12-4 to TRBJ1-5; D is possibly TRBD1 (5 bases). Trimming cost V 6 bases and J 9 bases, with 18 bases left between them. CDR3 length: 14 amino acids. CDR3 coding DNA: TGTGCCAGCAGCCGGGACTCACGCGACTCGCCCCAGCATTTT. It translates to CASSRDSRDSPQHF.

The rearrangement joins TRBV7-9 to TRBJ2-1; D is possibly TRBD1 or TRBD2 (6 bases each). CDR1 and CDR2 from the germline V gene are SEHNR and FQNEAQ (reference sequence). Trimming left V 7 bases short and J 8 bases short, with 18 bases between. This CDR3 comprises 14 residues. In nucleotides, the CDR3 is TGTGCCAGCAACAAGGGGGGAGCGGGCGATGAGCAGTTCTTC. Protein product: CASNKGGAGDEQFF.

This chain uses TRBV5-1 with TRBJ2-2, with TRBD2 as a possible D gene (6 bases). Germline lookup yields CDR1 SGHRS and CDR2 YFSETQ. V lost 4 bases to trimming and J lost 2 bases, with 15 bases between them. This CDR3 is 16 amino acids long. The CDR3 protein is CASSLVGSGNTGELFF. The CDR3 region has the DNA TGCGCCAGCAGCCTGGTAGGTAGCGGAAACACCGGGGAGCTGTTTTTT.

This clonotype was counted at least ten times. The rearrangement joins TRBV3-1 to TRBJ2-1; D is possibly TRBD1 (6 bases). The germline V gene encodes CDR1 LGHDT and CDR2 YNNKEL (reference sequence). There are 15 residues in the CDR3. V lost 1 base and J 10 bases, leaving 17 bases between the germline ends. The CDR3: CASSQGTEVTREQFF. Written as DNA, the CDR3 is TGTGCCAGCAGCCAAGGGACAGAGGTTACAAGGGAGCAGTTCTTC.

The table lists this clonotype with a few counts. The chain carries TRBV12-3 or TRBV12-4 and TRBJ1-6; possibly TRBD1 for D (5 bases). The V end lost 6 bases, the J end lost 7 bases, and 13 bases lay between the germline ends. The CDR3 has 14 amino acids. In nucleotides, the CDR3 is TGTGCCAGCAGCCGGGGACGGGAAAATTCACCCCTCCACTTT. Protein sequence: CASSRGRENSPLHF.

V gene TRBV5-1 combines with J gene TRBJ2-5, with 11 nucleotides matching TRBD2. V lost 2 bases, J lost 2 bases, and 2 bases stayed unmatched. CDR3 size: 15 residues. The germline V gene has CDR1 SGHRS and CDR2 YFSETQ. CDR3 in amino acids: CASSLRTSGQETQYF. The CDR3 coding sequence is TGCGCCAGCAGCTTAAGGACTAGCGGGCAAGAGACCCAGTACTTC. The whole variable domain, remainder taken from reference TRBV5-1 and TRBJ2-5, is KAGVTQTPRYLIKTRGQQVTLSCSPISGHRSVSWYQQTPGQGLQFLFEYFSETQRNKGNFPGRFSGRQFSNSRSEMNVSTLELGDSALYLCASSLRTSGQETQYFGPGTRLLVL.

The CDR3 nucleotides read TGTGCCACCAGCAGAGATAATGGGGAGCCCCAGCATTTT. Translated: CATSRDNGEPQHF. The chain uses TRBV15 and TRBJ1-5; no definite D call. Trimming removed 0 bases at V and 8 bases at J, with 8 bases between. The CDR3 is made up of 13 amino acids. The V gene's germline CDR1 is LNHNV and CDR2 YYDKDF (reference sequence).

This clonotype was seen more than once but under ten times. In DNA, the CDR3 is TGCGCCAGCAGTGAGCGGTACGAGCAGTACTTC. The encoded protein is CASSERYEQYF. V and J are TRBV10-2 and TRBJ2-7; D unresolved. The length of the CDR3 is 11 residues. The germline V gene encodes CDR1 WSHSY and CDR2 SAAADI. Between the trimmed V and J ends, which lost 2 bases and 4 bases, there was a span of 3 bases.

This clonotype was seen a few times. This chain links TRBV7-2 with TRBJ1-2, with 7 bases matching TRBD1. V trimming: 7 bases; J trimming: 4 bases; junction bases outside the gene matches: 6. The CDR3 length is 13 residues. Germline V gives CDR1 SGHTA, CDR2 FQGNSA. CDR3 sequence: CASTLDRIYGYTF. In DNA, the CDR3 is TGTGCCAGCACCCTGGACAGGATCTATGGCTACACCTTC.